A selection of T cell receptor beta chains follows, all from one sample in a study of identical twins. TCRdb used MiXCR to reprocess the 5' RACE reads, holding one entry per CDR3 protein. The sample includes hundreds of thousands of distinct CDR3 sequences, around 21% of them seen just once. These data are also associated with another study on T cells expressing NK-cell markers.

Sequenced input: PBMCs. All receptors derive from a woman between 18 and 30 years old in good health. The conserved cysteine and the conserved F or W are not part of the CDR3 here. Fields, in order: J gene, V gene, clone size, CDR3 protein. A row's size may be missing; if present it is once, few, many or a size class.

TRBJ2-2 TRBV6-1 few ASSEVVGRGELF
TRBJ2-7 TRBV5-1 many SSSLGSLWGQNPWEQY
TRBJ2-6 TRBV5-5 few ASIHHQGSGANVLT
TRBJ2-4 TRBV10-2 few ATWRLAGPKNIQY
TRBJ1-5 TRBV12-3/TRBV12-4 . ASSHGQGQGPQH
TRBJ2-7 TRBV5-1 . ASSSAVGGDYEQY
TRBJ2-3 TRBV20-1 few SARDNGIGQY
TRBJ1-1 TRBV12-3/TRBV12-4 few ASSLGQATEAF
TRBJ2-1 TRBV6-2/TRBV6-3 many ASSPDLAGPNEQF
TRBJ1-1 TRBV4-2 . ASSQILSFGEAF
TRBJ2-1 TRBV5-1 . ASSPNFRSYNEQF
TRBJ1-5 TRBV20-1 few SARRGKNQPQH
TRBJ2-2 TRBV5-1 many ASSLDRELF
TRBJ2-7 TRBV20-1 few SARRQSYHEQY
TRBJ2-1 TRBV3-1 . ASSPRSYRGNEQF
TRBJ2-3 TRBV20-1 . SAGDPSGRADTQY
TRBJ2-1 TRBV2 . ASFRTLIRNEQF
TRBJ1-1 TRBV12-5 few ASGFFPALNTEAF
TRBJ2-5 TRBV9 few ASSVRGAPSRETQY
TRBJ2-1 TRBV4-3 once ASSQGLGTSGRIVRNEQF
TRBJ2-3 TRBV20-1 . SATPGLAGYTQY
TRBJ2-5 TRBV7-9 . ASESVRRGTQY
TRBJ2-1 TRBV5-1 few ATWDPNSYNEQF
TRBJ2-5 TRBV7-2 many ASSLWGAYQETQY
TRBJ1-1 TRBV12-3/TRBV12-4 few ASSLGGRTLVTEAF
TRBJ2-1 TRBV24-1 few ATSPAGFRNEQF
TRBJ2-7 TRBV5-1 . ASSPPVGRATYEQY
TRBJ1-6 TRBV27 . ASGGAGTYNSPLH
TRBJ1-1 TRBV7-9 few ASSPIGNTEAF
TRBJ2-3 TRBV4-1 . ASSQEQTTDTQY
TRBJ2-7 TRBV7-9 many ASSRNRLGASYEQY
TRBJ2-2 TRBV12-3/TRBV12-4 few ASSFWGLHSGGNTGELF
TRBJ1-1 TRBV5-5 . ASSHQPGGMWVTEAF
TRBJ2-7 TRBV24-1 . ATSLRGQKYEQY
TRBJ2-7 TRBV6-6 . ASSRGRPYEQY
TRBJ2-3 TRBV9 . ASSVVGTSPDTQY
TRBJ1-2 TRBV20-1 few SARDPGTNHGYT
TRBJ2-7 TRBV20-1 . SASGSSGGVYEQY